One T cell receptor beta chain is described in this entry. V was trimmed by 3 bases and J by 0 bases, leaving 15 bases between them. Per the germline V gene, CDR1 is MGHRA and CDR2 is YSYEKL. The CDR3 is made up of 17 amino acids. The source of the sample is a study of shared clonotypes between healthy human individuals. Method: immunoSEQ multiplex PCR; TCRdb's copy keeps in-frame clones and lacks some. The repertoire includes some 580,000 clones, 97% of them detected once, and 0.045% to 0.07% sits in the top ten. Source material: naive CD4+ T cells sorted from blood. Sample subset: CD45RA+ positively selected. This chain uses TRBV4-1 with TRBJ1-3; D is possibly TRBD1 (6 bases). This sequence originates from a woman aged 25 to 39 in good health. The CDR3 here is CASSHNLGHNSGNTIYF. The CDR3 region has the DNA TGCGCCAGCAGCCATAATCTGGGACATAACTCTGGAAACACCATATATTTT.